This T cell receptor beta chain was identified during a study of cytomegalovirus exposure and HLA in healthy donors. With 10 bases clipped from V and 9 bases from J, the junction kept 14 bases outside the gene matches. Per germline, CDR1 MNHEY and CDR2 SVGAGI. CDR3 length: 13 amino acids. Only a few counts were recorded for this clone. It was with 60 Vbeta and 13 Jbeta primers that the PCR ran. Data came from immunoSEQ multiplex PCR; TCRdb stores just in-frame clones and leaves some out. The data show about 150,000 clones, about 77% seen once. The rearrangement uses TRBV6-5 and TRBJ1-2; 7 bases align to TRBD1. The receptor's source is a male donor in good health and CMV-seronegative. Sequenced material: PBMCs. CDR3 sequence reads: CATSTGTTMSYTF. As DNA, the CDR3 is TGTGCCACCTCGACAGGGACCACTATGAGCTACACCTTC.